These 2 T cell receptor beta chains share one sample of origin, sequenced in a study of read filtering for tumor transcriptome and immune sequencing. Molecular barcoded adaptors covering alpha/delta and beta/gamma chains were used on around 400 ng RNA. MiXCR was run by TCRdb on the reads, yielding one entry per CDR3 protein. The sample contains some 46,000 distinct CDR3 sequences, 15% to 20% of which appear only once. The material sequenced was a population of CD138-negative cells sorted from bone marrow. These receptors were collected from a donor aged 40 or over with multiple myeloma.

Comment on this clonotype: A single base separates this from a much larger clone, so it may be a read error. The rearrangement joins TRBV20-1 to TRBJ1-1, with unresolved D. Germline CDR1 DFQATT, CDR2 SNEGSKA (reference sequence). CDR3 size: 14 residues. V lost 3 bases and J lost 5, with 16 bases in between. CDR3 sequence reads: CSASERGRRTEAFF. CDR3 nucleotides: TGCAGTGCTAGTGAGCGTGGGCGGCGGACTGAAGCTTTCTTT.

The chain has TRBV29-1 and TRBJ1-1; D gene uncertain. Germline assignment: CDR1 SQVTM and CDR2 ANQGSEA. V lost 5 bases and J lost 2, with 6 bases in between. The CDR3 totals 11 residues. CDR3 bases: TGCAGCGTTAGTATAAACACTGAAGCTTTCTTT. It yields the protein CSVSINTEAFF.